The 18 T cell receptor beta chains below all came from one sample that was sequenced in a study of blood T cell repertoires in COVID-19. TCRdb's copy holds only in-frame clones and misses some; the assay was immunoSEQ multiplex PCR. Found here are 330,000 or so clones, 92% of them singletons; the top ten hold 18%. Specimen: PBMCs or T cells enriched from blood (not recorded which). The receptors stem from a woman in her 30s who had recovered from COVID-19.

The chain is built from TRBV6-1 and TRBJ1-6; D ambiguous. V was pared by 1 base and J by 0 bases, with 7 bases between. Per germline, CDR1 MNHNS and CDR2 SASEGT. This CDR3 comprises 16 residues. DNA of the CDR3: TGTGCCAGCAGTGAAGTTGTTAGCTCCTATAATTCACCCCTCCACTTT. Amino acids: CASSEVVSSYNSPLHF.

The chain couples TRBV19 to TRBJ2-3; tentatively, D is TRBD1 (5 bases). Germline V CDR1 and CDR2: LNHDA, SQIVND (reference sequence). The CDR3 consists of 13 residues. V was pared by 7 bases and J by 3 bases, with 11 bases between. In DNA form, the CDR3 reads TGTGCCAGTATACCAGGGTTAACAGATACGCAGTATTTT. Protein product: CASIPGLTDTQYF.

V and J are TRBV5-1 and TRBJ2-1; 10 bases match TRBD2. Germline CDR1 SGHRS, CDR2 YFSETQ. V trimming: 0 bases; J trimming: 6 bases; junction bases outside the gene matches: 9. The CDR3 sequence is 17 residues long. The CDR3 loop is CASSLGASGGPANEQFF. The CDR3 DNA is TGCGCCAGCAGCTTGGGAGCTAGCGGGGGCCCGGCCAATGAGCAGTTCTTC.

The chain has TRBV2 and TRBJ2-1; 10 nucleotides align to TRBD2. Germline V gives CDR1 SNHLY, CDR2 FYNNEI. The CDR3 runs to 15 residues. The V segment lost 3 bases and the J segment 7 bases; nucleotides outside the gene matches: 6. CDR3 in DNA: TGTGCCAGCAGTGACCAGCGGGGGGGCCTTAATGAGCAGTTCTTC. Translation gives CASSDQRGGLNEQFF.

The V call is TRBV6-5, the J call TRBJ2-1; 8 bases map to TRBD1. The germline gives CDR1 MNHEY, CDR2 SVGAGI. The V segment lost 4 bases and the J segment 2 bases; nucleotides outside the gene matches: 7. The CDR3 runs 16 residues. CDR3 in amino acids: CASSFYGQGTYNEQFF. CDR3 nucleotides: TGTGCCAGCAGTTTCTATGGACAGGGTACCTACAATGAGCAGTTCTTC.

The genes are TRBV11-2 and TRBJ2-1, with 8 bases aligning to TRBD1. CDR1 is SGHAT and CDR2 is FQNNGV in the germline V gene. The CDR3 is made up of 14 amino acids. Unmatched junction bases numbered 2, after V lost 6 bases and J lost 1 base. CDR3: CASRGQDSYNEQFF. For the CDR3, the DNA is TGTGCCAGCAGGGGACAGGATTCCTACAATGAGCAGTTCTTC.

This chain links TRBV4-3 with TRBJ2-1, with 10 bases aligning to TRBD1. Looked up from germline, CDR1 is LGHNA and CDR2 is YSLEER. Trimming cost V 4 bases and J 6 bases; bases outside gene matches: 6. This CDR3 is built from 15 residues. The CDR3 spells CASSRGTGAVNEQFF. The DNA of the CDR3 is TGCGCCAGCAGCCGCGGGACAGGGGCTGTCAATGAGCAGTTCTTC.

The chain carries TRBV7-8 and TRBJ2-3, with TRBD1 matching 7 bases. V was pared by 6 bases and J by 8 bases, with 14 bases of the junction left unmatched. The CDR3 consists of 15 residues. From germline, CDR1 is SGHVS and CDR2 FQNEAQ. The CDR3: CASRSNRGPGVTQYF. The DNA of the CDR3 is TGTGCCAGCAGATCTAACAGGGGCCCCGGGGTTACGCAGTATTTT.

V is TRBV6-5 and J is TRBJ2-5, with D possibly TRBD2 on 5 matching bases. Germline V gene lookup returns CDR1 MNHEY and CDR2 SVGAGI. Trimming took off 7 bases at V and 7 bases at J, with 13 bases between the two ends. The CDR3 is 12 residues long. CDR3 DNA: TGTGCCAGCAACCGGGGATTGGGGACCCAGTACTTC. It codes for CASNRGLGTQYF.

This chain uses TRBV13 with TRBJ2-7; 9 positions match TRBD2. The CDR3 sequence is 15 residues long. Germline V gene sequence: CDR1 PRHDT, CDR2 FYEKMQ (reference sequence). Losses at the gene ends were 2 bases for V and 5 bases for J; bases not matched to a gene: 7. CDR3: CASSLMAGGSHEQYF. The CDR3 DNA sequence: TGTGCCAGCAGCTTAATGGCGGGAGGGTCTCACGAGCAGTACTTC.

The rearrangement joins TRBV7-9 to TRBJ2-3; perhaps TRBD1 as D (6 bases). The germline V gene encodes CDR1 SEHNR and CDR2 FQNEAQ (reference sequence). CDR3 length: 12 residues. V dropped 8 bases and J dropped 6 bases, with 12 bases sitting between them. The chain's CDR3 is CASLDSPDTQYF. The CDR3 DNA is TGTGCCAGCCTGGACAGCCCCGATACGCAGTATTTT. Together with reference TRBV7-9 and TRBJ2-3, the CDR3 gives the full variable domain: DTGVSQNPRHKITKRGQNVTFRCDPISEHNRLYWYRQTLGQGPEFLTYFQNEAQLEKSRLLSDRFSAERPKGSFSTLEIQRTEQGDSAMYLCASLDSPDTQYFGPGTRLTVL.

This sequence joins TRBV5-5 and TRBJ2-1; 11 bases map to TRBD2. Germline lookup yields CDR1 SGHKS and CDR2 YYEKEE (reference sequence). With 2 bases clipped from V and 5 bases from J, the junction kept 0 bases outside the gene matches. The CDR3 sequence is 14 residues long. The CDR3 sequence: CASSFSGGDNEQFF. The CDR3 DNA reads TGTGCCAGCAGCTTTAGCGGGGGGGACAATGAGCAGTTCTTC. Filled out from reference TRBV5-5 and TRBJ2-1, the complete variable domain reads DAGVTQSPTHLIKTRGQQVTLRCSPISGHKSVSWYQQVLGQGPQFIFQYYEKEERGRGNFPDRFSARQFPNYSSELNVNALLLGDSALYLCASSFSGGDNEQFFGPGTRLTVL.

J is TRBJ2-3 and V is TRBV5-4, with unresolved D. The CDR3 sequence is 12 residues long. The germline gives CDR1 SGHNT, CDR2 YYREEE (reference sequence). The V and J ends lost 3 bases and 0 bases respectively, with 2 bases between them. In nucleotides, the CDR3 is TGTGCCAGCAGCTCTAGCACAGATACGCAGTATTTT. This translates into CASSSSTDTQYF. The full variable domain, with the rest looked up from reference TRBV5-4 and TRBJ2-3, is ETGVTQSPTHLIKTRGQQVTLRCSSQSGHNTVSWYQQALGQGPQFIFQYYREEENGRGNFPPRFSGLQFPNYSSELNVNALELDDSALYLCASSSSTDTQYFGPGTRLTVL.

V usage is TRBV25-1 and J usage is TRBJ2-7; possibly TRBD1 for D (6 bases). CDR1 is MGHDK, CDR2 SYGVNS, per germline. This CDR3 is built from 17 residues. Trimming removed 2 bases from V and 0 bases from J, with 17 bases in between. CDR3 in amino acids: CASSERRDTISSYEQYF. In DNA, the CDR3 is TGTGCCAGCAGTGAACGAAGGGACACAATATCCTCCTACGAGCAGTACTTC.

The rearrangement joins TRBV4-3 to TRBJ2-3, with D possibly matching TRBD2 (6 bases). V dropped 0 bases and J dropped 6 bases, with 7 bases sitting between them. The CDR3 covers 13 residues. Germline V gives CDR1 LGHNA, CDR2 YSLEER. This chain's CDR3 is CASSQDSGDTQYF. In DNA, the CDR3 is TGCGCCAGCAGCCAAGATAGCGGCGATACGCAGTATTTT.

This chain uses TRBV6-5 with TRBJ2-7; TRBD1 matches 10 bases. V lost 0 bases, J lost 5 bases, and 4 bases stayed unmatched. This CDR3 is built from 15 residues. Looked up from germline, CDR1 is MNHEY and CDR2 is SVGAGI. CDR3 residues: CASSYSRDRGHEQYF. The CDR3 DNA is TGTGCCAGCAGTTACTCCCGGGACAGGGGCCACGAGCAGTACTTC.

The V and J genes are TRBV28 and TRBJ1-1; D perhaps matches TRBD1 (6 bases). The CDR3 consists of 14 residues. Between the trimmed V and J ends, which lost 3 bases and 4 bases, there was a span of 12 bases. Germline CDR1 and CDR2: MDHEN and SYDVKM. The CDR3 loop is CASSFTGRSTEAFF. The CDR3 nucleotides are TGTGCCAGCAGTTTTACAGGGCGGAGCACTGAAGCTTTCTTT.

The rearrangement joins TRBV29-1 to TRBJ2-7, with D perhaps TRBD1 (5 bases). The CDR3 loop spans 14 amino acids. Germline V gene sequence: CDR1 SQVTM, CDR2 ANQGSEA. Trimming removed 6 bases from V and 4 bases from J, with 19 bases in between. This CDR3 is CSVHDRGRSYEQYF. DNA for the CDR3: TGCAGCGTCCACGATAGGGGCAGATCTTACGAGCAGTACTTC.